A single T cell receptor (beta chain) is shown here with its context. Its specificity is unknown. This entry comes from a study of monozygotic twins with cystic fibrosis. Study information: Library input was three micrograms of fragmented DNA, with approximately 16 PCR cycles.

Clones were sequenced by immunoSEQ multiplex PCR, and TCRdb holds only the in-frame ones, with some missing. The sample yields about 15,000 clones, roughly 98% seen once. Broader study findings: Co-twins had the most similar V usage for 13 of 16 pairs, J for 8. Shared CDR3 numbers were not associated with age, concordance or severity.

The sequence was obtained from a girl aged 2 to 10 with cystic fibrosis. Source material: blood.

CDR3 DNA: TGTGCCAGCAGCTTAGAGGTCGAGTCCTACGAGCAGTACTTC. Translation gives CASSLEVESYEQYF. The chain employs TRBV7-6 and TRBJ2-7; D not certain. The CDR3 spans 14 residues. Germline values: CDR1 SGHVS, CDR2 FNYEAQ. V lost 1 base and J lost 1, with 8 bases in between.